These 25 T cell receptor beta chains were all obtained from the same sample, sequenced in a study of T cell responses to AZD1222 COVID-19 vaccine. Clones were sequenced by immunoSEQ multiplex PCR, and TCRdb holds only the in-frame ones, with some missing. The sample carries approximately 140,000 clones, around nine tenths recorded once. The sequenced sample was peripheral blood, obtained on day 0 of MenACWY control vaccination. Receptor source: an adult in good health.

This sequence joins TRBV3-1 (or the pseudogene TRBV3-2) and TRBJ2-7, with D perhaps matching TRBD1 or TRBD2 (5 bases each). The CDR3 has 15 residues. Trimming took 0 bases from V and 1 from J, leaving 10 bases between them. CDR1 and CDR2 from the germline V gene are LGHDT and YNNKEL (reference sequence). Written as DNA, the CDR3 is TGTGCCAGCAGCCAAGATCCGGGGCCATCCTACGAGCAGTACTTC. Its translation is CASSQDPGPSYEQYF.

The chain joins TRBV4-2 to TRBJ1-2; 7 bases agree with TRBD1. CDR3 length: 17 residues. Losses at the gene ends were 0 bases for V and 1 base for J; bases not matched to a gene: 8. Germline values: CDR1 LGHNA, CDR2 YNFKEQ. CDR3 in amino acids: CASSQESGTAYNYGYTF. In DNA form, the CDR3 reads TGTGCCAGCAGCCAAGAAAGTGGGACAGCCTATAACTATGGCTACACCTTC.

The CDR3 DNA is TGCAGCGTCCGACGGGGACGGACGAACACTGAAGCTTTCTTT. It encodes CSVRRGRTNTEAFF. The rearrangement joins TRBV29-1 to TRBJ1-1; a possible D gene is TRBD1 (5 bases). CDR3 length: 14 residues. Germline V gene sequence: CDR1 SQVTM, CDR2 ANQGSEA. V was pared by 6 bases and J by 1 base, with 15 bases between.

This chain uses TRBV9 with TRBJ2-3; weak D call: TRBD2 (5 bases). This CDR3 spans 13 amino acids. Deletions cut 4 bases from V and 4 bases from J, with 10 bases between. Germline values: CDR1 SGDLS, CDR2 YYNGEE. The CDR3 spells CASSPAGPDTQYF. CDR3 sequence (DNA): TGTGCCAGCAGCCCCGCGGGCCCAGATACGCAGTATTTT.

The V gene is TRBV5-1, the J gene TRBJ1-2; D is perhaps TRBD1 (5 bases). This CDR3 spans 19 amino acids. V lost 0 bases to trimming and J lost 2 bases, with 23 bases between them. The germline gives CDR1 SGHRS, CDR2 YFSETQ. Here the CDR3 reads CASSLVGSARAGRNYGYTF. In DNA, the CDR3 is TGCGCCAGCAGCTTGGTGGGGTCGGCTCGGGCAGGGCGCAACTATGGCTACACCTTC.

The chain is built from TRBV7-3 and TRBJ2-3, with TRBD1 identical over 10 bases. V lost 3 bases, J lost 4 bases, and 7 bases stayed unmatched. The germline gives CDR1 SGHTA, CDR2 FQGTGA. The CDR3 length is 16 residues. CDR3 in DNA: TGTGCCAGCAGCTTGACCCGGGACAGGGGTTCAGATACGCAGTATTTT. Its translation is CASSLTRDRGSDTQYF.

This clone appeared a few times. This chain joins TRBV5-8 and TRBJ1-1, with D unresolved. The CDR3 length is 14 residues. Trimming took off 4 bases at V and 1 base at J, with 11 bases between the two ends. CDR1 and CDR2 from the germline V gene are SGHTS and YDEGEE. CDR3 bases: TGTGCCAGCAGCCTGTGGCACCCGAACACTGAAGCTTTCTTT. This encodes CASSLWHPNTEAFF.

V usage is TRBV6-5 and J usage is TRBJ2-2, with D possibly being TRBD2 (6 bases). CDR3 length equals 14 residues. V was cut by 4 bases and J by 7 bases, with 13 bases left in between. Germline lookup yields CDR1 MNHEY and CDR2 SVGAGI. CDR3 protein: CASSWSIGGGELFF. The CDR3 region has the DNA TGTGCCAGCAGTTGGTCCATCGGGGGCGGGGAGCTGTTTTTT.

The chain couples TRBV7-9 to TRBJ1-5; D is perhaps TRBD1 (6 bases). Trimming removed 5 bases at V and 3 bases at J, with 11 bases between. The CDR3 sequence is 14 residues long. Germline V gene sequence: CDR1 SEHNR, CDR2 FQNEAQ (reference sequence). The CDR3 DNA reads TGTGCCAGCAGCAAGGGGGGGCCCAATCAGCCCCAGCATTTT. Translated: CASSKGGPNQPQHF.

The chain links TRBV24-1 to TRBJ2-2; D is uncertain. Germline V lookup: CDR1 KGHDR, CDR2 SFDVKD. There are 16 residues in the CDR3. V was cut by 0 bases and J by 6 bases, with 13 bases left in between. CDR3 loop: CATSDLGVGNPGELFF. The CDR3 region has the DNA TGTGCCACCAGTGATTTGGGTGTGGGGAATCCCGGGGAGCTGTTTTTT.

V gene TRBV7-9 combines with J gene TRBJ1-5, with D possibly being TRBD1 (5 bases). Between the trimmed V and J ends, which lost 3 bases and 3 bases, there was a span of 12 bases. The CDR3 runs 15 residues. CDR1 and CDR2 from the germline V gene are SEHNR and FQNEAQ (reference sequence). The CDR3 here is CASSLSDSNNQPQHF. CDR3 bases: TGTGCCAGCAGCTTGAGCGACAGTAACAATCAGCCCCAGCATTTT.

The rearrangement joins TRBV14 to TRBJ1-2; D gene ambiguous. V lost 0 bases to trimming and J lost 2 bases, with 10 bases between them. The germline V gene has CDR1 SGHDN and CDR2 FVKESK. The CDR3 length is 15 residues. In nucleotides, the CDR3 is TGTGCCAGCAGCCAAGATGGGAGGGTGAACTATGGCTACACCTTC. Translating it yields CASSQDGRVNYGYTF.

The CDR3 sequence is CASSFQTGVDQPQHF. CDR3 sequence (DNA): TGTGCCAGCAGCTTTCAGACAGGGGTAGATCAGCCCCAGCATTTT. V is TRBV7-8 and J is TRBJ1-5, with 8 bases fitting TRBD1. Germline loops: CDR1 SGHVS, CDR2 FQNEAQ. J lost 5 bases, V lost 3 bases, and 6 bases had no gene match. The CDR3 length is 15 residues. The entire variable domain, with the rest obtained from reference TRBV7-8 and TRBJ1-5, is as follows: GAGVSQSPRYKVAKRGQDVALRCDPISGHVSLFWYQQALGQGPEFLTYFQNEAQLDKSGLPSDRFFAERPEGSVSTLKIQRTQQEDSAVYLCASSFQTGVDQPQHFGDGTRLSIL.

V gene TRBV18 combines with J gene TRBJ2-7; D ambiguous. V lost 3 bases, J lost 9 bases, and 21 bases lay in between. The CDR3 extends over 15 amino acids. Germline CDR1 KGHSH, CDR2 LQKENI. CDR3 in amino acids: CASSPGLRQLPGQYF. DNA of the CDR3: TGTGCCAGCTCACCTGGCCTTAGGCAGCTGCCTGGGCAGTACTTC.

The chain is built from TRBV29-1 and TRBJ1-1; tentative D call: TRBD1 (6 bases). Trimming removed 3 bases at V and 7 bases at J, with 15 bases between. CDR1 is SQVTM, CDR2 ANQGSEA, per germline. The CDR3 runs 13 residues. CDR3 protein: CSVDIGIQGEAFF. The CDR3 bases are TGCAGCGTTGATATTGGGATACAGGGTGAAGCTTTCTTT.

The sample holds one count of this clone. The chain recombines TRBV10-3 with TRBJ2-1; D gene unclear. This CDR3 has 15 amino acids. Trimming stripped 4 bases from V and 0 bases from J, with 10 bases between. Looked up from germline, CDR1 is ENHRY and CDR2 is SYGVKD. CDR3 DNA: TGTGCCATCAGTGGAGAACTAAGCTCCTACAATGAGCAGTTCTTC. Encoded protein: CAISGELSSYNEQFF.

The genes are TRBV6-5 and TRBJ1-1; possible D gene TRBD1, 5 bases. Trimming removed 5 bases at V and 4 bases at J, with 17 bases between. The CDR3 totals 15 residues. Germline values: CDR1 MNHEY, CDR2 SVGAGI. CDR3 in amino acids: CASSIPRTGTTEAFF. For the CDR3, the DNA is TGTGCCAGCAGTATTCCTCGGACGGGGACCACTGAAGCTTTCTTT.

This clone was seen more than once but under ten times. The genes are TRBV3-1 (or the pseudogene TRBV3-2) and TRBJ2-7, with 10 bases identical to TRBD2. From germline, CDR1 is LGHDT and CDR2 YNNKEL (reference sequence). The junction had 4 bases not matched to a gene; V was cut back by 4 bases and J by 4 bases. This CDR3 comprises 14 residues. The CDR3 protein is CASSPTSGAYEQYF. The CDR3 DNA is TGTGCCAGCAGCCCCACTAGCGGGGCGTACGAGCAGTACTTC.

This sequence joins TRBV9 and TRBJ2-2, with D unclear. Germline CDR1 is SGDLS and CDR2 is YYNGEE. This CDR3 comprises 11 residues. The ends were cut back, 4 bases at V and 9 bases at J, with 7 bases in the middle. Here the CDR3 reads CASSSGRELFF. CDR3 DNA: TGTGCCAGCAGCTCTGGTAGGGAGCTGTTTTTT. Supplemented by reference TRBV9 and TRBJ2-2, the full variable domain reads DSGVTQTPKHLITATGQRVTLRCSPRSGDLSVYWYQQSLDQGLQFLIQYYNGEERAKGNILERFSAQQFPDLHSELNLSSLELGDSALYFCASSSGRELFFGEGSRLTVL.

V is TRBV7-2 and J is TRBJ2-3; D not certain. Germline CDR1 and CDR2: SGHTA and FQGNSA. V shed 5 bases and J shed 1 base, with 13 bases lying between them. There are 15 residues in the CDR3. CDR3 in DNA: TGTGCCAGCAGCCCCCAAGGCTTAGGCACAGATACGCAGTATTTT. The encoded protein is CASSPQGLGTDTQYF.

V usage is TRBV7-2 and J usage is TRBJ2-3; D unresolved. The germline V gene has CDR1 SGHTA and CDR2 FQGNSA. CDR3 length equals 15 residues. The germline V and J ends were trimmed by 2 bases and 1 base, with 10 bases remaining between them. The CDR3 reads CASSLSWSRTDTQYF. CDR3 nucleotide sequence: TGTGCCAGCAGCTTATCTTGGTCCCGCACAGATACGCAGTATTTT.

The rearrangement uses TRBV10-2 and TRBJ2-1; D gene uncertain. Between the trimmed V and J ends, which lost 6 bases and 0 bases, there was a span of 9 bases. CDR1 and CDR2 (germline): WSHSY, SAAADI. The CDR3 sequence is 14 residues long. In nucleotides, the CDR3 is TGCGCCAGCAGAGACTGGATCTCCTACAATGAGCAGTTCTTC. It translates to CASRDWISYNEQFF.

The chain recombines TRBV30 with TRBJ1-6, with D unresolved. Germline V gives CDR1 GTSNPN, CDR2 SVGIG (reference sequence). The CDR3 has 13 residues. Between the trimmed V and J ends, which lost 4 bases and 7 bases, there was a span of 11 bases. As DNA, the CDR3 is TGTGCCTGGACCTCAATAGAAAATTCACCCCTCCACTTT. It codes for CAWTSIENSPLHF.

The table lists this clone with many counts. The CDR3 DNA sequence: TGTGCCAGCAGCGTAGCCTCACTCGGGACTGAGGCGACAGATACGCAGTATTTT. Protein: CASSVASLGTEATDTQYF. V is TRBV9 and J is TRBJ2-3; D is possibly TRBD2 (6 bases). The ends were cut back, 0 bases at V and 3 bases at J, with 20 bases in the middle. The CDR3 is 18 amino acids. Germline V gene lookup returns CDR1 SGDLS and CDR2 YYNGEE. The full variable domain, its missing parts supplied by reference TRBV9 and TRBJ2-3, is DSGVTQTPKHLITATGQRVTLRCSPRSGDLSVYWYQQSLDQGLQFLIQYYNGEERAKGNILERFSAQQFPDLHSELNLSSLELGDSALYFCASSVASLGTEATDTQYFGPGTRLTVL.

The genes are TRBV30 and TRBJ1-6, with unresolved D. The CDR3 has 18 amino acids. CDR1 GTSNPN and CDR2 SVGIG come from the germline V gene (reference sequence). Trimming left V 0 bases short and J 2 bases short, with 17 bases between. CDR3: CAWSVSRLPATYNSPLHF. The CDR3 coding sequence is TGTGCCTGGAGTGTTAGTCGGCTGCCCGCCACCTATAATTCACCCCTCCACTTT.